This TCR beta chain was recorded in a study of T cells in Graves' hyperthyroidism and ophthalmopathy. In the study overall: Blood was drawn when the patient was first diagnosed and still untreated.

Template material for amplifying TCR beta CDR3 regions consisted of RNA transcripts. RT-PCR in the first round (using the HTBI primer set) targeted the TCR CDR3. TCRdb re-called the multiplex PCR reads with MiXCR, one entry per CDR3 protein. Of approximately 370,000 distinct CDR3 sequences in the sample, approximately 17% were seen once. This clonotype was recorded at least ten times. Its target is unknown. General study results and limits: Ophthalmopathy stood apart from stable hyperthyroidism in a 13 V-J model.

Sample: blood. The receptor was derived from a woman aged 25 to 39 with Graves' hyperthyroidism that later progressed to Graves' ophthalmopathy.

CDR3 sequence (DNA): TGTGCCAGCAGCTTACTCTCAACTGGGAAAGGCTACACCTTC. Its protein is CASSLLSTGKGYTF. The V call is TRBV11-2, the J call TRBJ1-2; no firm D call. This CDR3 is built from 14 residues. Deletions cut 2 bases from V and 8 bases from J, with 15 bases between. Germline lookup yields CDR1 SGHAT and CDR2 FQNNGV.